This TCR beta chain was sequenced in a study of post-analysis software for immune sequencing data. Study-level points and caveats: There were roughly five TRBV segments more frequent in patients than controls, and TRBV5-6, TRBV5-1 and TRBV20-1 were among them. Among multiple sclerosis patients, normalized Chao1 diversity was significantly below that of controls.

This clonotype showed up just a few times. Its antigen is still unknown. Included in the TCR beta cDNA libraries were unique molecular identifiers. TCRdb analysed the PCR reads with MiXCR anew, one entry per CDR3 protein. The data show hundreds of thousands of distinct CDR3 sequences, with around 64% seen just once and 10% to 12% held by the top ten. The CDR3 sequence is 13 residues long. Germline values: CDR1 SQVTM, CDR2 ANQGSEA. Trimming removed 5 bases from V and 3 bases from J; junction bases left unmatched: 5. V is TRBV29-1 and J is TRBJ1-2; 8 nucleotides agree with TRBD1. The sample consisted of blood. The clonotype was recovered from a girl aged 2-10 years with multiple sclerosis. The chain's CDR3 is CSVMTGEDYGYTF. CDR3 in DNA: TGCAGCGTTATGACAGGGGAAGACTATGGCTACACCTTC.